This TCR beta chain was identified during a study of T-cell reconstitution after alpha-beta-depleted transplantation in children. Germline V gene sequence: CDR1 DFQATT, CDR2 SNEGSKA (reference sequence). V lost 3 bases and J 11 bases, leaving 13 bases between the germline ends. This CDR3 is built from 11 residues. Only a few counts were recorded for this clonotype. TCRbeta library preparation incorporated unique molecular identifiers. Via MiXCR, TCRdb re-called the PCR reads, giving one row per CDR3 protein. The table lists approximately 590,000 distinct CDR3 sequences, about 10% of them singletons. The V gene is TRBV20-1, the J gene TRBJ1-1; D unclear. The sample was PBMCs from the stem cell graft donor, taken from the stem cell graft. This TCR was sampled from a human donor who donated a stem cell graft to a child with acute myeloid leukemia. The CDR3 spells CSARPVARAFF. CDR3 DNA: TGCAGTGCTAGGCCGGTAGCCAGGGCTTTCTTT.